These T cell receptor beta chains were read from a single sample in a study of cytomegalovirus exposure and HLA in healthy donors. The protocol was immunoSEQ multiplex PCR, while the TCRdb copy is restricted to in-frame clones and leaves out a portion. The sample holds approximately 130,000 clones, 65% to 85% seen once. Material: PBMCs. Receptors originate from a boy between 10 and 17 years old in good health and CMV-seronegative. The CDR3 runs from the conserved cysteine through the conserved F or W. D genes are given only for firm matches. The size entry is marked missing in some rows and otherwise reads once, few, many or a size class.

j_call | v_call | clone_size | d_call | cdr3_nt | cdr3_aa
TRBJ1-2 | TRBV5-1 | - | TRBD1 | TGCGCCAGCAGCGAGGACAGGGCGACTAACTATGGCTACACCTTC | CASSEDRATNYGYTF
TRBJ2-5 | TRBV27 | - | TRBD2 | TGTGCCAGCAGTTTAACTAGCGGGACGGTAGAGACCCAGTACTTC | CASSLTSGTVETQYF
TRBJ2-2 | TRBV6-5 | - | - | TGTGCCAGCAGTACCCTAGAGAACACCGGGGAGCTGTTTTTT | CASSTLENTGELFF
TRBJ1-2 | TRBV5-1 | - | - | TGCGCCAGCAGCTTATCCGGGACAAGCAACTATGGCTACACCTTC | CASSLSGTSNYGYTF
TRBJ2-3 | TRBV5-1 | - | - | TGCGCCAGCTTTGCAGGGACTCTCACAGATACGCAGTATTTT | CASFAGTLTDTQYF
TRBJ1-3 | TRBV5-6 | - | - | TGTGCCAGCTCCTTGGCGGGTCCCTCTGGAAACACCATATATTTT | CASSLAGPSGNTIYF
TRBJ2-2 | TRBV6-5 | - | TRBD2 | TGTGCCAGCAGAGATAGCGGGACCGGGGAGCTGTTTTTT | CASRDSGTGELFF
TRBJ1-1 | TRBV6-5 | - | - | TGTGCCAGCATACGGGTGGATGAAGCTTTCTTT | CASIRVDEAFF
TRBJ2-1 | TRBV6-5 | - | - | TGTGCCAGCGGGGTAGCGGCCTTAGACAATGAGCAGTTCTTC | CASGVAALDNEQFF
TRBJ2-7 | TRBV27 | - | TRBD1 | TGTGCCAGCAGTCCCCCTCCGACAGGGGACTCCTACGAGCAGTACTTC | CASSPPPTGDSYEQYF
TRBJ2-5 | TRBV5-8 | few | TRBD1 | TGTGCCAGCAGCTACGAACAGGGGTTGCAGACCCAGTACTTC | CASSYEQGLQTQYF
TRBJ1-2 | TRBV6-4 | - | - | TGTGCCAGCAGTGACCCGGTGCGGGGCGTCTATGGCTACACCTTC | CASSDPVRGVYGYTF
TRBJ2-5 | TRBV6-1 | few | - | TGTGCCAGCAGGCAGTACAGGGGAGGCCAAGAGACCCAGTACTTC | CASRQYRGGQETQYF
TRBJ2-7 | TRBV7-2 | once | TRBD1 | TGTGCCAGCAGCCCTGGGACAGGGAAGAACGAGCAGTACTTC | CASSPGTGKNEQYF
TRBJ2-2 | TRBV11-3 | - | TRBD2 | TGTGCCAGCGGCGGAGGGCGGGAGGGAGGGGAGCTGTTTTTT | CASGGGREGGELFF
TRBJ2-5 | TRBV7-9 | - | - | TGTGCCAGCAGCATCGGGAGCCAAGAGACCCAGTACTTC | CASSIGSQETQYF
TRBJ2-7 | TRBV9 | - | - | TGTGCCAGCAGCGTAGCTGAGGACTTATTCTACGAGCAGCACTTC | CASSVAEDLFYEQHF
TRBJ1-1 | TRBV4-1 | few | TRBD1 | TGCGCCAGCAGCCGGGACAGCATGAACACTGAAGCTTTCTTT | CASSRDSMNTEAFF
TRBJ1-1 | TRBV7-2 | - | - | TGTGCCAGCAGCGCCCGCAGGGTTGAGGACACTGAAGCTTTCTTT | CASSARRVEDTEAFF
TRBJ1-1 | TRBV10-3 | - | TRBD1 | TGTGCCATCAGAGCAGGGGGCGGCACTGAAGCTTTCTTT | CAIRAGGGTEAFF
TRBJ2-7 | TRBV11-2 | - | - | TGTGCCAGCAGCTCGAACCAGGGGACCTACGAGCAGTACTTC | CASSSNQGTYEQYF
TRBJ2-1 | TRBV30 | - | - | TGTGCCTCGGGAGCCTACAATGAGCAGTTCTTC | CASGAYNEQFF
TRBJ1-1 | TRBV7-9 | few | TRBD1 | TGTGCCAGCAGCCTGACAGGGAACGCTGAAGCTTTCTTT | CASSLTGNAEAFF
TRBJ1-3 | TRBV7-2 | - | - | TGTGCCAGCAGCCTCGGAGGGATCGGAAACACCATATATTTT | CASSLGGIGNTIYF
TRBJ1-6 | TRBV30 | few | - | TGTGCCTGGAGTCGGAGGTCCTATAATTCACCCCTCCACTTT | CAWSRRSYNSPLHF
TRBJ1-5 | TRBV19 | - | - | TGTGCCAGTAGTATAGACAGTCTGTCCCATCAGCCCCAGCATTTT | CASSIDSLSHQPQHF
TRBJ2-7 | TRBV5-6 | - | TRBD2 | TGTGCCAGCAGCTTTGGTAGCGGGTCCTACGAGCAGTACTTC | CASSFGSGSYEQYF
TRBJ1-2 | TRBV4-2 | - | TRBD1 | TGTGCCAGCAGCCAAGATAACACAGGGGCTAGGAACTATGGCTACACCTTC | CASSQDNTGARNYGYTF
TRBJ1-5 | TRBV30 | - | - | TGTGCCTGGAGTGCGGGTATGAGCAATCAGCCCCAGCATTTT | CAWSAGMSNQPQHF
TRBJ2-1 | TRBV19 | few | TRBD2 | TGTGCCAGTAGTCATACTAGCGGTGTACAGAATGAGCAGTTCTTC | CASSHTSGVQNEQFF
TRBJ1-2 | TRBV16 | - | TRBD1 | TGTGCCAGCGGAGGAGGACCGACAGGGGTCTATGGCTACACCTTC | CASGGGPTGVYGYTF
TRBJ2-7 | TRBV6-5 | - | TRBD2 | TGTGCCAGCAGTTTCCGGCGGGAGGTCGACGAGCAGTACTTC | CASSFRREVDEQYF
TRBJ1-5 | TRBV6-5 | - | - | TGTGCCAGCAGTTACCCCCCCACCCAGCATTTT | CASSYPPTQHF
TRBJ2-1 | TRBV5-4 | - | TRBD2 | TGTGCCAGCAGCACCGGACTAGCGGGAGAATTAAATGAGCAGTTCTTC | CASSTGLAGELNEQFF
TRBJ1-1 | TRBV4-1 | - | - | TGCGCCAGCAGCCGAGAGAGAACTGAAGCTTTCTTT | CASSRERTEAFF
TRBJ1-1 | TRBV7-8 | once | - | TGTGCCAGCGGGGCAGAAAGAACTGAAGCTTTCTTT | CASGAERTEAFF
TRBJ1-5 | TRBV19 | - | - | TGTGCCAGTAGTATACAGGGTTATAGCAATCAGCCCCAGCATTTT | CASSIQGYSNQPQHF
TRBJ2-3 | TRBV7-8 | - | - | TGTGCCAGCAGCTTAGAGGGAGCGAGCACAGATACGCAGTATTTT | CASSLEGASTDTQYF
TRBJ1-5 | TRBV27 | - | - | TGTGCCAGCGGGGCAGACAGCAATCAGCCCCAGCATTTT | CASGADSNQPQHF
TRBJ1-1 | TRBV27 | - | - | TGTGCCAGCAGTTTAGAAGCCAACACTGAAGCTTTCTTT | CASSLEANTEAFF
TRBJ2-7 | TRBV5-6 | once | - | TGTGCCAGCAGCTCCAGACAGTATCCCTACGAGCAGTACTTC | CASSSRQYPYEQYF
TRBJ1-2 | TRBV7-2 | few | TRBD1 | TGTGCCAGCAGCCGATGGCCCGCAGGGGGCGACTATGGCTACACCTTC | CASSRWPAGGDYGYTF
TRBJ2-3 | TRBV6-5 | - | TRBD2 | TGTGCCAGCAGTTACTCTTCACTAGCGGCAAATACGCAGTATTTT | CASSYSSLAANTQYF
TRBJ1-1 | TRBV4-1 | few | - | TGCGCCAGCAGCCAAGGGCGGTTGAACACTGAAGCTTTCTTT | CASSQGRLNTEAFF
TRBJ2-1 | TRBV5-1 | few | TRBD2 | TGCGCCAGCAGCCCGGTCCATACTAGCGGGAGTGGTAATGAGCAGTTCTTC | CASSPVHTSGSGNEQFF
TRBJ1-5 | TRBV29-1 | - | - | TGCAGCGTTAAGGGGTCGGGCAATCAGCCCCAGCATTTT | CSVKGSGNQPQHF
TRBJ1-4 | TRBV15 | - | - | TGTGCCACCAGCGCCGGGACAAATGAAAAACTGTTTTTT | CATSAGTNEKLFF
TRBJ1-1 | TRBV6-1 | - | TRBD1 | TGTGCCAGCGGGAACAGGGGTCTCGAAGCTTTCTTT | CASGNRGLEAFF
TRBJ2-7 | TRBV6-5 | - | TRBD2 | TGTGCCAGCAGCGGGACTAGCGGAGAAAACGAGCAGTACTTC | CASSGTSGENEQYF
TRBJ2-1 | TRBV6-5 | - | - | TGTGCCAGCAGTTGGAGCGAAACCTACAATGAGCAGTTCTTC | CASSWSETYNEQFF
TRBJ2-2 | TRBV5-5 | - | - | TGTGCCAGCAGCTCGGCAGGGTGGAACACCGGGGAGCTGTTTTTT | CASSSAGWNTGELFF